These 16 T cell receptor beta chains were all obtained from the same sample, sequenced in a study of blood T cell repertoires in COVID-19. Method: immunoSEQ multiplex PCR; TCRdb's copy keeps in-frame clones and lacks some. The table includes 140,000 to 150,000 clones, 88% detected once. Sequencing input: peripheral blood. The receptors originated from a man aged 65-85 years with acute or convalescent COVID-19.

The chain has TRBV7-2 and TRBJ1-1; tentative D call: TRBD1 (5 bases). The CDR3 is 12 residues long. The V gene lost 4 bases and the J gene lost 11 bases, with 14 bases spanning the gap. Per germline, CDR1 SGHTA and CDR2 FQGNSA. Here the CDR3 DNA reads TGTGCCAGCAGCTCCTCAGGGCTGACGGCTTTCTTT. Protein: CASSSSGLTAFF.

The J gene is TRBJ1-3, the V gene TRBV4-2; the D gene is possibly TRBD1 (5 bases). Trimming left V 0 bases short and J 1 base short, with 10 bases between. There are 16 residues in the CDR3. Germline lookup yields CDR1 LGHNA and CDR2 YNFKEQ. For the CDR3, the DNA is TGTGCCAGCAGCCAAGATTCGACAGCGTCTGGAAACACCATATATTTT. Protein: CASSQDSTASGNTIYF.

V is TRBV28 and J is TRBJ1-1, with D unclear. The germline V and J ends were trimmed by 7 bases and 0 bases, with 3 bases remaining between them. This CDR3 contains 11 residues. The germline V gene encodes CDR1 MDHEN and CDR2 SYDVKM. The CDR3 DNA is TGTGCCAGCACCATGAACACTGAAGCTTTCTTT. Translation gives CASTMNTEAFF. Full variable domain (rest looked up from reference TRBV28 and TRBJ1-1): DVKVTQSSRYLVKRTGEKVFLECVQDMDHENMFWYRQDPGLGLRLIYFSYDVKMKEKGDIPEGYSVSREKKERFSLILESASTNQTSMYLCASTMNTEAFFGQGTRLTVV.

V gene TRBV28 combines with J gene TRBJ1-1; D uncertain. The germline V gene encodes CDR1 MDHEN and CDR2 SYDVKM. There are 14 residues in the CDR3. The germline V and J ends were trimmed by 6 bases and 2 bases, with 13 bases remaining between them. The CDR3 coding sequence is TGTGCCAGCAGCCGGATTACAGAAAACACTGAAGCTTTCTTT. This translates into CASSRITENTEAFF.

The chain employs TRBV29-1 and TRBJ2-4; 8 bases are a match to TRBD1. CDR1 is SQVTM and CDR2 is ANQGSEA in the germline V gene. The CDR3 loop spans 11 amino acids. V shed 4 bases, J shed 11 bases, and the junction held 4 bases outside the gene matches. Here the CDR3 DNA reads TGCAGCGTTGGGACAGGGAGAGTTCAGTACTTC. It specifies CSVGTGRVQYF. The variable domain in full, with the rest retrieved from reference TRBV29-1 and TRBJ2-4, is SAVISQKPSRDICQRGTSLTIQCQVDSQVTMMFWYRQQPGQSLTLIATANQGSEATYESGFVIDKFPISRPNLTFSTLTVSNMSPEDSSIYLCSVGTGRVQYFGAGTRLSVL.

This chain joins TRBV12-3 or TRBV12-4 and TRBJ2-1; D is uncertain. Trimming stripped 9 bases from V and 9 bases from J, with 18 bases between. The CDR3 runs 13 residues. The CDR3, as DNA: TGTGCCAGTGAGGCGGCCGCGCTTAGTGAGCAGTTCTTC. Protein product: CASEAAALSEQFF.

The chain has TRBV10-1 and TRBJ2-5; 7 bases fit TRBD1. V shed 4 bases, J shed 6 bases, and the junction held 8 bases outside the gene matches. CDR3 size: 14 residues. Germline loops: CDR1 WNHNN, CDR2 SYGVQD (reference sequence). CDR3 sequence (DNA): TGCGCCAGCAGTGCCGGGACAGTGAGTCAGACCCAGTACTTC. Translated: CASSAGTVSQTQYF.

This sequence joins TRBV12-5 and TRBJ2-5; TRBD1 might be the D (5 bases). Germline CDR1 reads LGHNT; CDR2 reads FRNRAP. The CDR3 covers 13 residues. Trimming left V 4 bases short and J 1 base short, with 7 bases between. The CDR3 is CASGSGFQETQYF. CDR3 nucleotides: TGTGCTAGTGGTTCAGGGTTCCAAGAGACCCAGTACTTC.

This sequence joins TRBV28 and TRBJ2-5; 8 nucleotides agree with TRBD1. This CDR3 comprises 14 residues. Per germline, CDR1 MDHEN and CDR2 SYDVKM. V lost 3 bases and J lost 7; bases outside the gene matches: 7. The CDR3 nucleotides are TGTGCCAGCAGTTTGAGTCAGGGGGCCTGGACCCAGTACTTC. Amino acid sequence: CASSLSQGAWTQYF.

The V and J genes are TRBV5-1 and TRBJ2-5; TRBD1 is a possible D gene (5 bases). This CDR3 region has 14 residues. The ends were cut back, 0 bases at V and 4 bases at J, with 10 bases in the middle. Germline CDR1 reads SGHRS; CDR2 reads YFSETQ. CDR3 nucleotide sequence: TGCGCCAGCAGCTTGGTGCAGGGTCTAGAGACCCAGTACTTC. This codes for CASSLVQGLETQYF.

The gene calls are TRBV6-1 and TRBJ1-5; possibly TRBD1 for D (6 bases). The V and J ends lost 0 bases and 2 bases respectively, with 14 bases between them. CDR1 is MNHNS, CDR2 SASEGT, per germline. The CDR3 extends over 17 amino acids. DNA for the CDR3: TGTGCCAGCAGTGAAGCGGTGACTCCAGGGGGCAATCAGCCCCAGCATTTT. As protein: CASSEAVTPGGNQPQHF.

V is TRBV15 and J is TRBJ2-3; TRBD1 matches 7 bases. The CDR3 covers 14 residues. J was trimmed by 2 bases and V by 5 bases; bases with no gene match: 4. Germline V gene sequence: CDR1 LNHNV, CDR2 YYDKDF (reference sequence). CDR3 protein: CATSSRGFTDTQYF. In DNA form, the CDR3 reads TGTGCCACCAGCTCCAGGGGGTTCACAGATACGCAGTATTTT. The variable domain in full, completed from reference TRBV15 and TRBJ2-3, reads DAMVIQNPRYQVTQFGKPVTLSCSQTLNHNVMYWYQQKSSQAPKLLFHYYDKDFNNEADTPDNFQSRRPNTSFCFLDIRSPGLGDTAMYLCATSSRGFTDTQYFGPGTRLTVL.

V usage is TRBV19 and J usage is TRBJ2-7; possibly TRBD1 for D (6 bases). Per germline, CDR1 LNHDA and CDR2 SQIVND (reference sequence). This CDR3 is 15 amino acids long. V was shortened by 5 bases and J by 3 bases, with 17 bases between the two germline ends. The CDR3 here is CASSVQVQGLYEQYF. The CDR3 coding sequence is TGTGCCAGTAGTGTACAGGTACAGGGCCTCTACGAGCAGTACTTC.

V is TRBV19 and J is TRBJ2-3, with TRBD1 matching 8 bases. CDR3 length equals 16 residues. Germline-derived CDR1 and CDR2 are LNHDA and SQIVND (reference sequence). The junction had 4 bases not matched to a gene; V was cut back by 2 bases and J by 0 bases. The CDR3 is CASSIRTGISTDTQYF. In DNA, the CDR3 is TGTGCCAGTAGTATAAGGACAGGGATTAGCACAGATACGCAGTATTTT.

V usage is TRBV5-5 and J usage is TRBJ1-4; TRBD1 might be the D (6 bases). CDR1 and CDR2 from the germline V gene are SGHKS and YYEKEE (reference sequence). The V end lost 1 base, the J end lost 0 bases, and 10 bases lay between the germline ends. This CDR3 region has 16 residues. The CDR3, as DNA: TGTGCCAGCAGCTTGATGGGGGCGGCAACTAATGAAAAACTGTTTTTT. It yields the protein CASSLMGAATNEKLFF.

The J gene is TRBJ1-1, the V gene TRBV5-1; 7 nucleotides agree with TRBD1. Germline V CDR1 and CDR2: SGHRS, YFSETQ. V shed 1 base, J shed 5 bases, and the junction held 8 bases outside the gene matches. There are 15 residues in the CDR3. CDR3 amino acids: CASSLSPTGATEAFF. The CDR3 DNA reads as TGCGCCAGCAGCTTGAGTCCCACAGGGGCAACTGAAGCTTTCTTT.